This TCR beta chain is drawn from a study of T cells after yellow fever vaccination. Looked up from germline, CDR1 is SGHRS and CDR2 is YFSETQ. The CDR3 extends over 15 amino acids. The J segment lost 7 bases and the V segment lost 0 bases, leaving 5 bases of the junction unmatched. One entry per CDR3 protein results from TCRdb running MiXCR on the 5' RACE reads. Here the sample spans some 390,000 distinct CDR3 sequences, roughly a sixth being singletons. This clonotype turned up a few times. This rearrangement joins TRBV5-1 to TRBJ2-2; 8 bases are shared with TRBD1. Sequenced here: PBMCs, sampled before the yellow fever booster vaccination. This TCR was recovered from a man aged 18 to 29 who received the YFV17D yellow fever vaccine. CDR3 nucleotide sequence: TGCGCCAGCAGCTTGGGACAGGGGAATCTCGGGGAGCTGTTTTTT. Its protein product is CASSLGQGNLGELFF.